These 27 T cell receptor beta chains share one sample of origin, sequenced in a study of T cell repertoires in cytomegalovirus infection. TCRdb itself ran the reads through MiXCR, one entry per CDR3 protein. The sample contains roughly 500,000 distinct CDR3 sequences, roughly a third of which appear only once. No antigen is known for these receptors. The specimen comprised cultured PBMCs, sampled from culture after CMV antigen stimulation. These receptors were taken from a human donor in good health (CMV status not recorded). Some clones in this sample may be carry-over from other donors' samples.

V usage is TRBV19 and J usage is TRBJ2-2, with D perhaps assigned TRBD1 or TRBD2 (5 bases each). From germline, CDR1 is LNHDA and CDR2 SQIVND (reference sequence). CDR3 size: 14 residues. Trimming removed 7 bases at V and 2 bases at J, with 11 bases between. The CDR3 DNA is TGTGCCAGTACCAAACGGGACAACACCGGGGAGCTGTTTTTT. Encoded protein: CASTKRDNTGELFF.

The chain employs TRBV12-3 or TRBV12-4 and TRBJ1-2; no clear D gene. V dropped 3 bases and J dropped 2 bases, with 4 bases sitting between them. CDR3 length equals 12 residues. In DNA, the CDR3 is TGTGCCAGCAGTTTTCGGAACTATGGCTACACCTTC. Protein product: CASSFRNYGYTF.

This clonotype was observed a few times. The chain employs TRBV28 and TRBJ2-4; D might be TRBD1 (5 bases). The CDR3 contains 14 residues. Per germline, CDR1 MDHEN and CDR2 SYDVKM. The V end was cut by 3 bases, the J end by 2 bases, with 8 bases between. The CDR3 reads CASSFGQTKNIQYF. For the CDR3, the DNA is TGTGCCAGCAGTTTCGGACAAACCAAAAACATTCAGTACTTC. Looking up the rest from reference TRBV28 and TRBJ2-4 gives the full variable domain: DVKVTQSSRYLVKRTGEKVFLECVQDMDHENMFWYRQDPGLGLRLIYFSYDVKMKEKGDIPEGYSVSREKKERFSLILESASTNQTSMYLCASSFGQTKNIQYFGAGTRLSVL.

The chain carries TRBV4-1 and TRBJ2-2; 8 bases are a match to TRBD1. The germline CDR1 and CDR2 sequences are MGHRA and YSYEKL. This CDR3 has 17 residues. V lost 1 base and J lost 4; bases outside the gene matches: 8. The CDR3 DNA reads as TGCGCCAGCAGCCAAGTCCCAGGGGGCTTCCTCACCGGGGAGCTGTTTTTT. It yields the protein CASSQVPGGFLTGELFF.

This chain connects TRBV4-3 to TRBJ1-3; TRBD1 might be the D (6 bases). Germline V CDR1 and CDR2: LGHNA, YSLEER. The CDR3 contains 19 residues. V lost 2 bases and J lost 0, with 20 bases in between. The DNA of the CDR3 is TGCGCCAGCAGCCAATCCGGGACGGGACAAGCAGCCTCTGGAAACACCATATATTTT. Translated, it gives CASSQSGTGQAASGNTIYF.

This clonotype was detected a few times. V and J are TRBV18 and TRBJ2-1; TRBD2 matches at 8 bases. This CDR3 comprises 16 residues. Trimming cost V 2 bases and J 9 bases; bases outside gene matches: 12. Germline V gives CDR1 KGHSH, CDR2 LQKENI. CDR3 sequence: CASSPGVAGPRGEQFF. CDR3 bases: TGTGCCAGCTCACCAGGAGTAGCGGGGCCACGCGGTGAGCAGTTCTTC.

The chain joins TRBV2 to TRBJ2-5; 9 bases agree with TRBD2. V lost 10 bases to trimming and J lost 2 bases; unmatched junction nucleotides: 8. The germline gives CDR1 SNHLY, CDR2 FYNNEI. This CDR3 region has 14 residues. The chain's CDR3 is CAIDSGRSQETQYF. CDR3 nucleotide sequence: TGTGCCATCGATAGCGGGAGATCACAAGAGACCCAGTACTTC. The full variable domain, in which reference TRBV2 and TRBJ2-5 provide the parts outside the CDR3, is EPEVTQTPSHQVTQMGQEVILRCVPISNHLYFYWYRQILGQKVEFLVSFYNNEISEKSEIFDDQFSVERPDGSNFTLKIRSTKLEDSAMYFCAIDSGRSQETQYFGPGTRLLVL.

There are a few counts of this clonotype. The gene calls are TRBV2 and TRBJ2-1, with 11 bases fitting TRBD2. CDR3 length equals 15 residues. Looked up from germline, CDR1 is SNHLY and CDR2 is FYNNEI. V dropped 6 bases and J dropped 4; count of bases not matched to a gene: 5. CDR3 in amino acids: CASRSGLAEYNEQFF. The CDR3 DNA reads TGTGCCAGCAGGTCGGGACTAGCGGAGTACAATGAGCAGTTCTTC.

This clonotype was detected only a few times. The CDR3, as DNA: TGTGCCAGCAGCCGACGGACGGACTCCTACGAGCAGTACGTC. This encodes CASSRRTDSYEQYV. The rearrangement joins TRBV7-9 to TRBJ2-7; D uncertain. Trimming cost V 5 bases and J 0 bases, with 11 bases left between them. Germline CDR1 SEHNR, CDR2 FQNEAQ (reference sequence). This CDR3 has 14 amino acids.

This clonotype has a handful of counts. J is TRBJ1-5 and V is TRBV6-1, with 10 positions matching TRBD1. There are 15 residues in the CDR3. J was trimmed by 6 bases and V by 1 base; bases with no gene match: 3. Germline V gene lookup returns CDR1 MNHNS and CDR2 SASEGT. CDR3 in amino acids: CASSEGQGAGQPQHF. The DNA for the CDR3 is TGTGCCAGCAGTGAAGGACAGGGGGCGGGTCAGCCCCAGCATTTT.

A remark on this clonotype: The junction departs from the called germline gene at one end, perhaps through a read error. This chain links TRBV6-5 with TRBJ1-2; D is uncertain. This CDR3 spans 14 amino acids. Germline lookup yields CDR1 MNHEY and CDR2 SVGAGI. The CDR3 loop is CTSSLDGGPYGYTF. In DNA, the CDR3 is TGTACCAGCAGTTTGGACGGCGGTCCTTATGGCTACACCTTC.

This chain joins TRBV7-4 and TRBJ2-2, with 10 bases identical to TRBD2. CDR3 length equals 16 residues. Losses at the gene ends were 5 bases for V and 4 bases for J; bases not matched to a gene: 7. Germline V lookup: CDR1 SGHVT, CDR2 SQSDAQ. CDR3 region: CASSQTGTSATGELFF. The CDR3 DNA is TGTGCCAGCAGCCAAACCGGGACTAGCGCCACCGGGGAGCTGTTTTTT.

This clonotype showed up just a few times. The J gene is TRBJ2-3, the V gene TRBV6-2 or TRBV6-3; 10 bases fit TRBD2. CDR3 size: 15 residues. The germline V gene has CDR1 MNHEY and CDR2 SVGEGT. After removal of 7 bases from V and 8 bases from J, the junction contained 12 bases not matched to a gene. CDR3 loop: CASTPGLAGARTQYF. DNA of the CDR3: TGTGCCAGCACCCCCGGGCTAGCGGGAGCTCGTACGCAGTATTTT.

This clonotype has only a few counts. V usage is TRBV7-3 and J usage is TRBJ2-1; 12 bases match TRBD2. The CDR3 loop spans 15 amino acids. J lost 6 bases, V lost 0 bases, and 0 bases had no gene match. The germline V gene has CDR1 SGHTA and CDR2 FQGTGA. The CDR3 region is CASSLTGLAGNEQFF. In DNA, the CDR3 is TGTGCCAGCAGCTTAACGGGACTAGCGGGCAATGAGCAGTTCTTC.

This clonotype occurred many times. V is TRBV7-2 and J is TRBJ1-2; D is possibly TRBD1 (5 bases). CDR1 SGHTA and CDR2 FQGNSA come from the germline V gene. CDR3 length: 15 residues. Deletions cut 3 bases from V and 0 bases from J, with 11 bases between. In DNA form, the CDR3 reads TGTGCCAGCAGCTTTCGCGGGGACTCTAACTATGGCTACACCTTC. Amino acids: CASSFRGDSNYGYTF. The variable domain in full, completed from reference TRBV7-2 and TRBJ1-2, reads GAGVSQSPSNKVTEKGKDVELRCDPISGHTALYWYRQSLGQGLEFLIYFQGNSAPDKSGLPSDRFSAERTGGSVSTLTIQRTQQEDSAVYLCASSFRGDSNYGYTFGSGTRLTVV.

The chain recombines TRBV29-1 with TRBJ2-5; 7 nucleotides line up with TRBD1. The germline gives CDR1 SQVTM, CDR2 ANQGSEA. V shed 6 bases and J 1 base; nucleotides not matched to a gene: 2. The CDR3 is 12 amino acids. CDR3 loop: CSVGQIQETQYF. The DNA of the CDR3 is TGCAGCGTGGGACAGATCCAAGAGACCCAGTACTTC.

This clonotype has a single count. The chain employs TRBV11-2 and TRBJ2-5, with TRBD2 as a possible D gene (6 bases). The V end was cut by 6 bases, the J end by 7 bases, with 21 bases between. The CDR3 is made up of 15 amino acids. Per germline, CDR1 SGHAT and CDR2 FQNNGV. This CDR3 is CASSPIAVLTGTQYF. The CDR3 nucleotides read TGTGCCAGCAGTCCCATAGCGGTCCTAACGGGGACCCAGTACTTC.

Ten or more counts support this clonotype. V is TRBV7-2 and J is TRBJ1-6, with TRBD1 identical over 7 bases. Germline-derived CDR1 and CDR2 are SGHTA and FQGNSA. The CDR3 spans 15 residues. V dropped 3 bases and J dropped 5; count of bases not matched to a gene: 4. CDR3 sequence: CASSFETGNNSPLHF. The CDR3 DNA reads TGTGCCAGCAGCTTTGAGACAGGGAATAATTCACCCCTCCACTTT.

A few counts support this clonotype. The chain recombines TRBV30 with TRBJ1-1, with 9 positions matching TRBD1. The germline gives CDR1 GTSNPN, CDR2 SVGIG (reference sequence). The CDR3 covers 15 residues. V lost 2 bases to trimming and J lost 0 bases; unmatched junction nucleotides: 4. This CDR3 reads CAWSHGTGMNTEAFF. As DNA, the CDR3 is TGTGCCTGGAGTCACGGGACAGGGATGAACACTGAAGCTTTCTTT.

This clonotype was seen a few times. The J gene is TRBJ2-1, the V gene TRBV28, with D perhaps TRBD2 (5 bases). This CDR3 contains 14 residues. Per the germline V gene, CDR1 is MDHEN and CDR2 is SYDVKM. V gave up 8 bases and J gave up 3 bases, with 14 bases separating them. The CDR3 sequence: CASESTAGYNEQFF. As DNA, the CDR3 is TGTGCCAGCGAAAGCACGGCGGGCTACAATGAGCAGTTCTTC.

The CDR3 bases are TGTGCCACCAGCCAAAAAGAGACCCAGTACTTC. It is translated as CATSQKETQYF. The chain has TRBV24-1 and TRBJ2-5; no clear D gene. The CDR3 contains 11 residues. Trimming left V 7 bases short and J 3 bases short, with 5 bases between. Looked up from germline, CDR1 is KGHDR and CDR2 is SFDVKD.

This clonotype has just a few counts. This chain joins TRBV27 and TRBJ1-5, with TRBD1 matching 9 bases. CDR1 MNHEY and CDR2 SMNVEV come from the germline V gene (reference sequence). The J segment lost 3 bases and the V segment lost 4 bases, leaving 4 bases of the junction unmatched. This CDR3 contains 15 residues. The chain's CDR3 is CASSYGTGYNQPQHF. CDR3 in DNA: TGTGCCAGCAGTTACGGGACAGGGTACAATCAGCCCCAGCATTTT.

J is TRBJ1-2 and V is TRBV19; D possibly corresponds to TRBD1 (5 bases). This CDR3 has 14 amino acids. Germline values: CDR1 LNHDA, CDR2 SQIVND (reference sequence). Trimming pared 5 bases from V and 4 bases from J, leaving 14 bases between. The CDR3 nucleotides read TGTGCCAGTAGTCCCGACACAGGTGTCTATGGCTACACCTTC. This sequence encodes CASSPDTGVYGYTF.

This chain joins TRBV7-9 and TRBJ2-3; unclear D gene. This CDR3 region has 15 residues. The ends were cut back, 5 bases at V and 3 bases at J, with 15 bases in the middle. Germline CDR1 reads SEHNR; CDR2 reads FQNEAQ (reference sequence). The CDR3 loop reads CASSPPGSTTDTQYF. In DNA form, the CDR3 reads TGTGCCAGCAGCCCTCCTGGTTCCACAACAGATACGCAGTATTTT.

This clonotype has only a few counts. V and J are TRBV7-2 and TRBJ2-3; possibly TRBD2 for D (7 bases). Germline V lookup: CDR1 SGHTA, CDR2 FQGNSA. The CDR3 totals 13 residues. V lost 6 bases, J lost 4 bases, and 11 bases lay in between. CDR3 sequence (DNA): TGTGCCAGCAGGGGAGGGGGGGCAGATACGCAGTATTTT. Its translation is CASRGGGADTQYF. Full variable domain (remainder filled in from reference TRBV7-2 and TRBJ2-3): GAGVSQSPSNKVTEKGKDVELRCDPISGHTALYWYRQSLGQGLEFLIYFQGNSAPDKSGLPSDRFSAERTGGSVSTLTIQRTQQEDSAVYLCASRGGGADTQYFGPGTRLTVL.

In the case of this clonotype: One end of the junction varies from germline; a read error may be responsible. The V gene is TRBV2, the J gene TRBJ2-1; possible D gene TRBD2, 6 bases. The CDR3 loop spans 16 amino acids. Germline V gives CDR1 SNHLY, CDR2 FYNNEI. Written as DNA, the CDR3 is TGTGCCAGCAATGAAATAGGGACTTCCGTCAACAATGAGCAGTTCTTC. It yields the protein CASNEIGTSVNNEQFF.

This clonotype was observed a single time. CDR3 coding DNA: TGTGCCAGCAGAGAGGGAGTCTCGTCCTACGAGCAGTACTTC. This translates into CASREGVSSYEQYF. The chain couples TRBV27 to TRBJ2-7; D is possibly TRBD2 (5 bases). Trimming pared 6 bases from V and 1 base from J, leaving 13 bases between. The CDR3 has 14 amino acids. Germline V gives CDR1 MNHEY, CDR2 SMNVEV (reference sequence).